These 21 T cell receptor beta chains share one sample of origin, sequenced in a study of vaccination effects on CD4 cells after COVID-19. Investigators separated out CD4+ T cells once around nine days of culture had passed. Participants were given two doses of BNT162b2 or mRNA-1273 vaccine. The antigens these receptors bind are not known. Assay used: immunoSEQ multiplex PCR; TCRdb lists only in-frame clones, some missing. The table lists about 40,000 clones, more than 65% of them singletons, with more than 7.5% in the top ten. Sequenced here: CD4+ T cells from PBMCs cultured without peptide, sampled after COVID-19 vaccination. The source of these receptors is a human donor who received a COVID-19 vaccine.

The chain couples TRBV12-3 or TRBV12-4 to TRBJ1-1; D call uncertain. The CDR3 has 13 residues. Deletions cut 3 bases from V and 0 bases from J, with 5 bases between. The DNA for the CDR3 is TGTGCCAGCAGTTTGAAGGTGAACACTGAAGCTTTCTTT. Encoded protein: CASSLKVNTEAFF.

V is TRBV5-6 and J is TRBJ2-5, with D maybe TRBD2 (6 bases). Germline lookup yields CDR1 SGHDT and CDR2 YYEEEE. The CDR3 is made up of 15 amino acids. V lost 3 bases, J lost 7 bases, and 19 bases lay in between. The CDR3 reads CASSSEARGGGTQYF. In DNA, the CDR3 is TGTGCCAGCAGCTCTGAGGCCCGGGGAGGCGGGACCCAGTACTTC.

The sample holds a few counts of this clone. The chain recombines TRBV19 with TRBJ1-5; 9 bases fit TRBD1. The germline V gene encodes CDR1 LNHDA and CDR2 SQIVND (reference sequence). V shed 4 bases, J shed 5 bases, and the junction held 12 bases outside the gene matches. The CDR3 is made up of 17 amino acids. The CDR3 nucleotides are TGTGCCAGTAGTACCTACCCGGAGACAGGGGGAGATCAGCCCCAGCATTTT. It encodes CASSTYPETGGDQPQHF.

The V call is TRBV27, the J call TRBJ2-2; 14 nucleotides line up with TRBD2. Unmatched junction bases numbered 8, after V lost 5 bases and J lost 6 bases. CDR1 is MNHEY, CDR2 SMNVEV, per germline (reference sequence). CDR3 length: 17 amino acids. This CDR3 is CASSPMTSGRAPGELFF. CDR3 DNA: TGTGCCAGCAGTCCTATGACTAGCGGGAGGGCCCCCGGGGAGCTGTTTTTT.

This clone was observed a single time. At one end the junction does not follow the germline gene, possibly because of a read error. The rearrangement links TRBV6-5 to TRBJ1-5, with D tentatively TRBD1 (5 bases). This CDR3 has 15 amino acids. Germline CDR1 is MNHEY and CDR2 is SVGAGI. This CDR3 is CASSVAGPSNQPQHF. CDR3 DNA sequence: TGTGCGAGCAGCGTTGCAGGGCCTAGCAATCAGCCCCAGCATTTT.

This clone was seen more than once but under ten times. This sequence joins TRBV5-6 and TRBJ1-2, with a tentative D call TRBD1 (5 bases). Trimming removed 2 bases at V and 8 bases at J, with 19 bases between. There are 15 residues in the CDR3. The germline CDR1 and CDR2 sequences are SGHDT and YYEEEE. In nucleotides, the CDR3 is TGTGCCAGCAGCTTTCCCGCCCAGGGCTGGTGGGGCTACACCTTC. The encoded protein is CASSFPAQGWWGYTF.

This clone has just a few counts. V usage is TRBV5-1 and J usage is TRBJ2-1; D might be TRBD2 (6 bases). CDR3 length: 14 residues. Trimming stripped 5 bases from V and 3 bases from J, with 12 bases between. Germline CDR1 and CDR2: SGHRS and YFSETQ. CDR3 protein: CASSTAGNYNEQFF. CDR3 DNA: TGCGCCAGCAGTACTGCGGGGAACTACAATGAGCAGTTCTTC.

The chain joins TRBV14 to TRBJ2-3; no reliable D call. This CDR3 region has 14 residues. CDR1 is SGHDN and CDR2 is FVKESK in the germline V gene. V was clipped by 4 bases and J by 1 base, with 9 bases between them. CDR3 protein: CASSLRPRTDTQYF. For the CDR3, the DNA is TGTGCCAGCAGCCTACGGCCGCGCACAGATACGCAGTATTTT.

V usage is TRBV27 and J usage is TRBJ1-2; D not certain. This CDR3 contains 12 residues. Germline lookup yields CDR1 MNHEY and CDR2 SMNVEV (reference sequence). V lost 6 bases to trimming and J lost 7 bases, with 12 bases between them. CDR3 protein: CASRSLRGGYTF. CDR3 coding DNA: TGTGCCAGCAGATCGTTGCGAGGTGGCTACACCTTC.

This clone was counted a single time. This chain links TRBV21-1 with TRBJ1-5. TRBV21-1 is a pseudogene segment. The CDR3 runs to 14 residues. This CDR3 is CASSKKDRNQPQHF. The DNA for the CDR3 is TGTGCCAGCAGCAAAAAGGACCGCAATCAGCCCCAGCATTTT.

V gene TRBV18 combines with J gene TRBJ2-3; no clear D gene. The germline CDR1 and CDR2 sequences are KGHSH and LQKENI. Trimming removed 1 base at V and 0 bases at J, with 11 bases between. The CDR3 spans 16 residues. CDR3 in DNA: TGTGCCAGCTCACCACGGTTCACTCCGAGCACAGATACGCAGTATTTT. Its protein product is CASSPRFTPSTDTQYF.

This clone was seen more than once but under ten times. The rearrangement joins TRBV19 to TRBJ1-2; 7 nucleotides line up with TRBD1. Germline V gene lookup returns CDR1 LNHDA and CDR2 SQIVND (reference sequence). V shed 5 bases, J shed 7 bases, and the junction held 10 bases outside the gene matches. The CDR3 has 14 residues. The DNA of the CDR3 is TGTGCCAGTAGTCCCAGACAGGGCGCTAGTGGCTACACCTTC. Encoded protein: CASSPRQGASGYTF.

The chain links TRBV5-1 to TRBJ1-1, with D perhaps matching TRBD1 (5 bases). The CDR3 has 16 residues. CDR1 and CDR2 from the germline V gene are SGHRS and YFSETQ. The V end lost 0 bases, the J end lost 2 bases, and 14 bases lay between the germline ends. This CDR3 is CASSLEGGGYNTEAFF. The DNA of the CDR3 is TGCGCCAGCAGCTTGGAAGGTGGGGGGTACAACACTGAAGCTTTCTTT.

This clone was counted between two and nine times. The rearrangement links TRBV12-3 or TRBV12-4 to TRBJ2-7, with unresolved D. CDR3 size: 12 residues. The V end was cut by 5 bases, the J end by 4 bases, with 9 bases between. CDR3 nucleotide sequence: TGTGCCAGCAGTCCCGACGAGTACGAGCAGTACTTC. Translation gives CASSPDEYEQYF.

This clone was picked up a small number of times. The chain employs TRBV5-4 and TRBJ2-7; TRBD2 might be the D (5 bases). CDR3 length: 13 residues. Per germline, CDR1 SGHNT and CDR2 YYREEE (reference sequence). Trimming took 3 bases from V and 5 from J, leaving 12 bases between them. The CDR3, as DNA: TGTGCCAGCAGCTGGCCTCTAGCCCACGAGCAGTACTTC. The encoded protein is CASSWPLAHEQYF.

This clone was seen a few times. V gene TRBV6-5 combines with J gene TRBJ1-3; no clear D. Germline-derived CDR1 and CDR2 are MNHEY and SVGAGI. Trimming pared 1 base from V and 4 bases from J, leaving 11 bases between. This CDR3 region has 15 residues. CDR3 sequence reads: CASSYYSHAGNTIYF. DNA of the CDR3: TGTGCCAGCAGTTACTACAGCCACGCCGGAAACACCATATATTTT.

V usage is TRBV11-2 and J usage is TRBJ2-1, with TRBD2 identical over 8 bases. Germline-derived CDR1 and CDR2 are SGHAT and FQNNGV. V dropped 1 base and J dropped 0; count of bases not matched to a gene: 5. There are 17 residues in the CDR3. The CDR3 here is CASSLVGLAGSYNEQFF. The CDR3 DNA sequence: TGTGCCAGCAGCTTAGTAGGCCTAGCGGGCTCCTACAATGAGCAGTTCTTC.

The J gene is TRBJ2-5, the V gene TRBV7-9, with TRBD2 matching 8 bases. The germline V gene encodes CDR1 SEHNR and CDR2 FQNEAQ (reference sequence). This CDR3 is 15 amino acids long. V was clipped by 2 bases and J by 2 bases; unmatched bases: 4. Here the CDR3 reads CASSLLTSVQETQYF. CDR3 DNA: TGTGCCAGCAGCTTATTGACTAGCGTACAAGAGACCCAGTACTTC.

The chain joins TRBV2 to TRBJ2-5; the match to TRBD2 covers 9 bases. Germline V gene lookup returns CDR1 SNHLY and CDR2 FYNNEI. CDR3 length: 16 amino acids. Trimming removed 1 base from V and 4 bases from J; junction bases left unmatched: 7. CDR3 in DNA: TGTGCCAGCAGTGAAGGTCGACTAGCGGCCCTAGAGACCCAGTACTTC. It encodes CASSEGRLAALETQYF.

V and J are TRBV6-5 and TRBJ2-3; 9 bases line up with TRBD2. Per the germline V gene, CDR1 is MNHEY and CDR2 is SVGAGI. This CDR3 comprises 14 residues. V lost 5 bases and J lost 5; bases outside the gene matches: 5. The CDR3 nucleotides read TGTGCCAGCAGTCGAGGACTAGCGATAGATACGCAGTATTTT. Protein: CASSRGLAIDTQYF.

This chain joins TRBV19 and TRBJ2-1; no clear D. With 9 bases removed from V and 2 bases from J, the gap between germline ends came to 17 bases. The CDR3 has 15 residues. Germline V CDR1 and CDR2: LNHDA, SQIVND (reference sequence). The CDR3 DNA is TGTGCCAGCAGTGCAACAGCTTCAACCTACAATGAGCAGTTCTTC. This encodes CASSATASTYNEQFF.